This T cell receptor (beta chain) originates from a study of blood T cell repertoires in COVID-19. The overall study: Acute and convalescent COVID-19 specimens originated in the United States, Italy and Spain. In each case, the material was cDNA or gDNA derived from T cells, B-cell-depleted T cells, or PBMCs.

Authors' processing steps: The authors estimated nucleated cell counts from reference gene primer amplification. Profiled with immunoSEQ multiplex PCR; TCRdb holds only in-frame clones, not every one. That table supplies the V and J calls and clone size; D and trimming were determined from the DNA. The table lists around 270,000 clones, about 89% of them singletons. Germline V gene lookup returns CDR1 LGHDT and CDR2 YNNKEL (reference sequence). V shed 4 bases and J 4 bases; nucleotides not matched to a gene: 6. CDR3 length equals 15 residues. This clone came up once. The chain links TRBV3-1 (or the pseudogene TRBV3-2) to TRBJ2-2; 7 nucleotides agree with TRBD1. The sequence came from a man aged 40-50 years with acute or convalescent COVID-19. What was sequenced was peripheral blood. In DNA, the CDR3 is TGTGCCAGCAGCCGGACAGGCGGAAGCACCGGGGAGCTGTTTTTT. It yields the protein CASSRTGGSTGELFF.